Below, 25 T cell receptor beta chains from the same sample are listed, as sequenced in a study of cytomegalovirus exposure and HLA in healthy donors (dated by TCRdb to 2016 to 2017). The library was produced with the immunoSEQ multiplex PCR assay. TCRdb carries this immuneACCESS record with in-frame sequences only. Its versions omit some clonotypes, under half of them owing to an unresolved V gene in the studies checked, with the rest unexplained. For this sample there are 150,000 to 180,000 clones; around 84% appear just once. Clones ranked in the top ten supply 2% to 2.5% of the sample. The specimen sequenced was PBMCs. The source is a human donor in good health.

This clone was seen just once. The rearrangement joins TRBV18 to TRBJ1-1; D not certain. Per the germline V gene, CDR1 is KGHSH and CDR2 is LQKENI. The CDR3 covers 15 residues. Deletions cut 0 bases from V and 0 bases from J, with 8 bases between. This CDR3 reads CASSPPSVLNTEAFF. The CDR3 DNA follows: TGTGCCAGCTCACCACCGTCAGTTTTGAACACTGAAGCTTTCTTT.

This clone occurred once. CDR3 protein: CASSLRDRGRYGYTF. CDR3 nucleotide sequence: TGTGCCAGTAGTCTCCGGGACAGGGGGAGGTATGGCTACACCTTC. This chain connects TRBV19 to TRBJ1-2, with 11 bases aligning to TRBD1. V lost 5 bases to trimming and J lost 5 bases; unmatched junction nucleotides: 7. Germline lookup yields CDR1 LNHDA and CDR2 SQIVND (reference sequence). This CDR3 is 15 amino acids long.

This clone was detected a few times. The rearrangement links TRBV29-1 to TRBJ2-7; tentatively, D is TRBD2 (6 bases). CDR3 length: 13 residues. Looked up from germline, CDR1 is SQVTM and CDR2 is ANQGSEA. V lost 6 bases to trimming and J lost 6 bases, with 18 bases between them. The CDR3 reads CSVTGLAFGEQYF. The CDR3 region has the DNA TGCAGCGTGACGGGACTGGCCTTTGGCGAGCAGTACTTC.

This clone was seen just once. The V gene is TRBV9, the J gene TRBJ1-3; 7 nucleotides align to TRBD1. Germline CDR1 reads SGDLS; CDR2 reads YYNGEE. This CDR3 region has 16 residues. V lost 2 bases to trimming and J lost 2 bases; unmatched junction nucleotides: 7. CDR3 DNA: TGTGCCAGCAGCGTCCTGGCCGGGACAGCTGGAAACACCATATATTTT. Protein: CASSVLAGTAGNTIYF. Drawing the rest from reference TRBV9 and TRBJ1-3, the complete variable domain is DSGVTQTPKHLITATGQRVTLRCSPRSGDLSVYWYQQSLDQGLQFLIQYYNGEERAKGNILERFSAQQFPDLHSELNLSSLELGDSALYFCASSVLAGTAGNTIYFGEGSWLTVV.

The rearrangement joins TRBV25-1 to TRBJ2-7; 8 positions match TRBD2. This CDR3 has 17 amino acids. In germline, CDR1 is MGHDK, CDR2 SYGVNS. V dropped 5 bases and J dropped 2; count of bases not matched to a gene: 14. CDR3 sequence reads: CASSWGGTRGGAYEQYF. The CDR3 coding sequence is TGTGCCAGCAGTTGGGGAGGGACTCGGGGGGGAGCCTACGAGCAGTACTTC.

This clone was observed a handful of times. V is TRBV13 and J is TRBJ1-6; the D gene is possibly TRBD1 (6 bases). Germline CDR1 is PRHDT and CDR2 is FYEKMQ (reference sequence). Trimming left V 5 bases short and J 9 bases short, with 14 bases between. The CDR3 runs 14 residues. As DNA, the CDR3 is TGTGCCAGCAGCCTCGAGGGGGGGGGTTCACCCCTCCACTTT. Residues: CASSLEGGGSPLHF.

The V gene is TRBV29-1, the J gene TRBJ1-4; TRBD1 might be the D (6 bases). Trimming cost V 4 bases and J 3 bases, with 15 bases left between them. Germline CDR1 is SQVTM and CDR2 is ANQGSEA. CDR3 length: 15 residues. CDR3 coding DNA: TGCAGCGTTGGTTCCCGGCCAGGGGCTAATGAAAAACTGTTTTTT. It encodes CSVGSRPGANEKLFF.

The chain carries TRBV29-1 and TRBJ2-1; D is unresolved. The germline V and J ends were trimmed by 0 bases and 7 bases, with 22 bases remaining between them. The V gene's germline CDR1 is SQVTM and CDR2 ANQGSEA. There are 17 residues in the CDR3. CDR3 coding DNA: TGCAGCGTTGAAGACTTAACTATAAGATTAAGGATGAATGAGCAGTTCTTC. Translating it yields CSVEDLTIRLRMNEQFF.

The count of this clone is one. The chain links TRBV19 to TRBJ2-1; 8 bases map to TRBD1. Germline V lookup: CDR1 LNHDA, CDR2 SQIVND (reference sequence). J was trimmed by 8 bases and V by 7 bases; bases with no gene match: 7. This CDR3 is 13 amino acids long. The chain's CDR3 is CASIGDRIHEQFF. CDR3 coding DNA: TGTGCCAGTATAGGGGACAGGATCCATGAGCAGTTCTTC.

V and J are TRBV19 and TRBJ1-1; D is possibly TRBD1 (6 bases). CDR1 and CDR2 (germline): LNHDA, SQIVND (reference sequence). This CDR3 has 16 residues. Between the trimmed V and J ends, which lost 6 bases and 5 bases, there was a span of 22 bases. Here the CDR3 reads CASSLLGVGGGTEAFF. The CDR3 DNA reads TGTGCCAGTAGCCTCCTAGGAGTAGGGGGGGGTACTGAAGCTTTCTTT.

The chain's CDR3 is CASPRVQGPRNTEAFF. Written as DNA, the CDR3 is TGTGCCAGCCCAAGGGTCCAGGGCCCTCGGAACACTGAAGCTTTCTTT. The chain combines TRBV18 with TRBJ1-1; D possibly corresponds to TRBD1 (5 bases). Germline V CDR1 and CDR2: KGHSH, LQKENI. Trimming removed 8 bases at V and 1 base at J, with 20 bases between. The CDR3 covers 16 residues.

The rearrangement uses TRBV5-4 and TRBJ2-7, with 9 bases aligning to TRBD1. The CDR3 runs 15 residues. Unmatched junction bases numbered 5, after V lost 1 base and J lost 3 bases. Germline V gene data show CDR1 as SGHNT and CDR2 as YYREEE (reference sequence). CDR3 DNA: TGTGCCAGCAGCTTGTTTAGGACAGGGGACTACGAGCAGTACTTC. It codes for CASSLFRTGDYEQYF. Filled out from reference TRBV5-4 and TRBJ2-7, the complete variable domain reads ETGVTQSPTHLIKTRGQQVTLRCSSQSGHNTVSWYQQALGQGPQFIFQYYREEENGRGNFPPRFSGLQFPNYSSELNVNALELDDSALYLCASSLFRTGDYEQYFGPGTRLTVT.

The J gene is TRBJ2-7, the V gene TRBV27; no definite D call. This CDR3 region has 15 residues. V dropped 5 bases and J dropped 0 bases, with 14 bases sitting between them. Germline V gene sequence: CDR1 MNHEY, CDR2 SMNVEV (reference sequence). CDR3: CASSSTTASSYEQYF. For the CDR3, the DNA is TGTGCCAGCAGTAGCACGACGGCTAGCTCCTACGAGCAGTACTTC.

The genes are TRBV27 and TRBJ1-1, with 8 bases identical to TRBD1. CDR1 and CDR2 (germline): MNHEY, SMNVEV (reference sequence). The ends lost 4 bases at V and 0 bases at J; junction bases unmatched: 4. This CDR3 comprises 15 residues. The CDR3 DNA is TGTGCCAGCAGTTATCAGGGGGCGATGAACACTGAAGCTTTCTTT. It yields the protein CASSYQGAMNTEAFF.

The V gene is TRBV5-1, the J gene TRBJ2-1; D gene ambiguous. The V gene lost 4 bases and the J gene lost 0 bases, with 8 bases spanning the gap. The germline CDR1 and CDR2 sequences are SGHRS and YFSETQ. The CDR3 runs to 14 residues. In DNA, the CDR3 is TGCGCCAGCAGCCGCGATTTCTCCTACAATGAGCAGTTCTTC. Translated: CASSRDFSYNEQFF.

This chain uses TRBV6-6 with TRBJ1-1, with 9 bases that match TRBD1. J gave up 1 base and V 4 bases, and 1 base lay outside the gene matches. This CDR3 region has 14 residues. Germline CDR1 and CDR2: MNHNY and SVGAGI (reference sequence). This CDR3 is CASSSGQGNTEAFF. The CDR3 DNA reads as TGTGCCAGCAGTTCGGGACAGGGGAACACTGAAGCTTTCTTT.

CDR3 sequence reads: CASSLAGPLNTEAFF. CDR3 bases: TGTGCCAGCAGCTTGGCAGGTCCCTTGAACACTGAAGCTTTCTTT. The V call is TRBV5-4, the J call TRBJ1-1; the D is unclear. Per the germline V gene, CDR1 is SGHNT and CDR2 is YYREEE (reference sequence). The V end lost 0 bases, the J end lost 0 bases, and 9 bases lay between the germline ends. The CDR3 consists of 15 residues. Variable domain in full (rest from reference TRBV5-4 and TRBJ1-1): ETGVTQSPTHLIKTRGQQVTLRCSSQSGHNTVSWYQQALGQGPQFIFQYYREEENGRGNFPPRFSGLQFPNYSSELNVNALELDDSALYLCASSLAGPLNTEAFFGQGTRLTVV.

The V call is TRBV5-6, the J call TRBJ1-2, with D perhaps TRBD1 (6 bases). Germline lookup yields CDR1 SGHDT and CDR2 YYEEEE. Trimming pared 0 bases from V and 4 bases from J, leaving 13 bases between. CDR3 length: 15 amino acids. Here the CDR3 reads CASSLGSGDIYGYTF. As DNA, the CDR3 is TGTGCCAGCAGCTTGGGGTCAGGGGACATCTATGGCTACACCTTC.

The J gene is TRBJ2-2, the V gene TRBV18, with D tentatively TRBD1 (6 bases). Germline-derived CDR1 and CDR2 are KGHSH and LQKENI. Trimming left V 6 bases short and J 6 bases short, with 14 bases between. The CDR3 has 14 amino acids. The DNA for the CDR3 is TGTGCCAGCTCCCCGGGGACACGGGCCGGGGAGCTGTTTTTT. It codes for CASSPGTRAGELFF.

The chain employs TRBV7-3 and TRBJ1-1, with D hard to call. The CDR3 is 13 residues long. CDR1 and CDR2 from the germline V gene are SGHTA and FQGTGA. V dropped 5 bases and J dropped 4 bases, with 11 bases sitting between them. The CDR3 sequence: CASSHPGATEAFF. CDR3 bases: TGTGCCAGCAGCCACCCGGGAGCCACTGAAGCTTTCTTT.

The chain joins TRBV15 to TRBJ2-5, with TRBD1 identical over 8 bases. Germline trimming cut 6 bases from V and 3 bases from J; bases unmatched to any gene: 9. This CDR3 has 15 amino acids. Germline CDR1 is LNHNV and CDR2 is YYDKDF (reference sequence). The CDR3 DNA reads TGTGCCACCAGTGGACAGGGCGAATCAAAAGAGACCCAGTACTTC. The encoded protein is CATSGQGESKETQYF. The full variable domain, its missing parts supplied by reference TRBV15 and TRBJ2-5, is DAMVIQNPRYQVTQFGKPVTLSCSQTLNHNVMYWYQQKSSQAPKLLFHYYDKDFNNEADTPDNFQSRRPNTSFCFLDIRSPGLGDTAMYLCATSGQGESKETQYFGPGTRLLVL.

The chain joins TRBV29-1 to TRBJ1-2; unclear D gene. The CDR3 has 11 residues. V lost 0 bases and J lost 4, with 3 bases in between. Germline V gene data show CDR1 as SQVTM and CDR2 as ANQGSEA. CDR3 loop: CSVEDRYGYTF. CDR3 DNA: TGCAGCGTTGAAGATCGCTATGGCTACACCTTC.

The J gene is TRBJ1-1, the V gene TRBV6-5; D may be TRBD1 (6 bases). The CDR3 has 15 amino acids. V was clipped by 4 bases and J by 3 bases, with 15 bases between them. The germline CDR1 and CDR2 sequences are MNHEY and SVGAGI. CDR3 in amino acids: CASSWGGGPHTEAFF. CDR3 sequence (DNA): TGTGCCAGCAGTTGGGGTGGGGGCCCCCACACTGAAGCTTTCTTT.

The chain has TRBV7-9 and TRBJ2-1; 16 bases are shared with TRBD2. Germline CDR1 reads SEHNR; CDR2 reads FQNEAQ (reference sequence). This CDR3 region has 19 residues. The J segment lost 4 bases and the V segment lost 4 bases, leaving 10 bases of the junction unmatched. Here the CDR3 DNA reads TGTGCCAGCAGCTCACCCGGGACTAGCGGGGGGGCCCTATACAATGAGCAGTTCTTC. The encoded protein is CASSSPGTSGGALYNEQFF.

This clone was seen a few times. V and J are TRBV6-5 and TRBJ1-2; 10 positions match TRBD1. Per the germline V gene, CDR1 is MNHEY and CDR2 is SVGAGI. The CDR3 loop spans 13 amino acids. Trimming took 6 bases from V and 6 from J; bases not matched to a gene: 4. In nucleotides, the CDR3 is TGTGCCAGCAGCCGACAGGGGGCGAATGGCTACACCTTC. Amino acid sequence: CASSRQGANGYTF.